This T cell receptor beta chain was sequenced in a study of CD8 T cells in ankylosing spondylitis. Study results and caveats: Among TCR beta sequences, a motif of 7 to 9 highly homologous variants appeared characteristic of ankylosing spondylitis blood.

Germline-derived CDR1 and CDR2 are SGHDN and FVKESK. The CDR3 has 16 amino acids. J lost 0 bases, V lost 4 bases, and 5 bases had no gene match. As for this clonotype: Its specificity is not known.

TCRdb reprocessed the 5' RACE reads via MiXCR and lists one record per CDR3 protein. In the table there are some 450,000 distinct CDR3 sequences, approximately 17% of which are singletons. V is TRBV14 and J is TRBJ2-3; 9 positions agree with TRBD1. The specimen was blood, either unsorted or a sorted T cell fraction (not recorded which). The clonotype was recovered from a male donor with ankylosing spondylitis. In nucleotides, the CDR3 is TGTGCCAGCAGCCCTCGACAGGGGGTGAGCACAGATACGCAGTATTTT. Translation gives CASSPRQGVSTDTQYF.